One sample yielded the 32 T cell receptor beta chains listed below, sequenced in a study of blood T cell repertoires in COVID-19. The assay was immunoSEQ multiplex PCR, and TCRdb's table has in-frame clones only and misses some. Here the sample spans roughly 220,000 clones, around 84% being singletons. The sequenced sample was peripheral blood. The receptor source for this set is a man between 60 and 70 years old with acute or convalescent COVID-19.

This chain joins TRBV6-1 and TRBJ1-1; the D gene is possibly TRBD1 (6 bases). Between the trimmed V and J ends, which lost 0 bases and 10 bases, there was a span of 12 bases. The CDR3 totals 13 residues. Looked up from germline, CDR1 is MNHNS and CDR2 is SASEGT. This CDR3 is CASSEARDTVAFF. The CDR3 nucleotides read TGTGCCAGCAGTGAAGCGAGGGACACGGTAGCTTTCTTT.

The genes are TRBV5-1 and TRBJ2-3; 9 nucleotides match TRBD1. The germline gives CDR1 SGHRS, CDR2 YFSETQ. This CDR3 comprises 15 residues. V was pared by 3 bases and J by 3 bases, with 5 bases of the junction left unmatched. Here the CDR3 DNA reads TGCGCCAGCAGCTCTATACAGGGGGCGACAGATACGCAGTATTTT. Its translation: CASSSIQGATDTQYF.

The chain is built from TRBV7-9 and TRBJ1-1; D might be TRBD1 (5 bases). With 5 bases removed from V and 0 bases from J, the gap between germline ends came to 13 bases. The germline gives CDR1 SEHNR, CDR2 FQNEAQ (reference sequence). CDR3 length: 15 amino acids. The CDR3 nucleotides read TGTGCCAGCAGCCCGAAGGGGCAGGTGAACACTGAAGCTTTCTTT. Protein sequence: CASSPKGQVNTEAFF.

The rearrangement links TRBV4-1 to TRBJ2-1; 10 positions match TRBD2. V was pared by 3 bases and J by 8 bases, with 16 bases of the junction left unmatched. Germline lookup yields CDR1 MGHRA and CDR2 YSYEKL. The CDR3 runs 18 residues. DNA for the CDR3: TGCGCCAGCAGCCAGGCGTACTCAGAGCGGGGGGGACTGCATGAGCAGTTCTTC. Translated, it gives CASSQAYSERGGLHEQFF.

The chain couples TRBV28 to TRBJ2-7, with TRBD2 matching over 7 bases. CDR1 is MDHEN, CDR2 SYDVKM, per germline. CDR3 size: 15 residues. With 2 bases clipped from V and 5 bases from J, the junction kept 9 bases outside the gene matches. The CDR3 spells CASSLPSSGVNEQYF. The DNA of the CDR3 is TGTGCCAGCAGTTTACCCTCTAGCGGAGTCAACGAGCAGTACTTC. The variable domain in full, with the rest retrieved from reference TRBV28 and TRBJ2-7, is DVKVTQSSRYLVKRTGEKVFLECVQDMDHENMFWYRQDPGLGLRLIYFSYDVKMKEKGDIPEGYSVSREKKERFSLILESASTNQTSMYLCASSLPSSGVNEQYFGPGTRLTVT.

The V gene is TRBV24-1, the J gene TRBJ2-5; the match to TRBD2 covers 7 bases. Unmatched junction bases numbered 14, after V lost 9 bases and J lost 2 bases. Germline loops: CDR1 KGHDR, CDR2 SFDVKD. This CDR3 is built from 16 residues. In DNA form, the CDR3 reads TGTGCCACCTCGGAGTCTAGGCAGGGAGGGCAAGAGACCCAGTACTTC. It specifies CATSESRQGGQETQYF.

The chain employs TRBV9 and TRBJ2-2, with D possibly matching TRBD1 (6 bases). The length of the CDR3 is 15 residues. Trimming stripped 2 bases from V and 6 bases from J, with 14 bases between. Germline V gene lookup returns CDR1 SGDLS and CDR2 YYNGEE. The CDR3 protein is CASSVVQGKAGELFF. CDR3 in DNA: TGTGCCAGCAGCGTTGTGCAGGGGAAGGCCGGGGAGCTGTTTTTT.

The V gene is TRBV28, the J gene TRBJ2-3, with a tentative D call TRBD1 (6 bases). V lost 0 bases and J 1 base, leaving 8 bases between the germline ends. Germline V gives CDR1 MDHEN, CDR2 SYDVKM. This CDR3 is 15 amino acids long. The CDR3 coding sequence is TGTGCCAGCAGTTTATGGGCAGGGGGCACAGATACGCAGTATTTT. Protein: CASSLWAGGTDTQYF.

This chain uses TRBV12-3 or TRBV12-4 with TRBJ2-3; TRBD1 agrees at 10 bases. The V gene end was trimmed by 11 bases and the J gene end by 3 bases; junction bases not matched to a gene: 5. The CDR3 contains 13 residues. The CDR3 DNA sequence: TGTGCCGGAGGGACAGGGGCGACAGATACGCAGTATTTT. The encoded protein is CAGGTGATDTQYF.

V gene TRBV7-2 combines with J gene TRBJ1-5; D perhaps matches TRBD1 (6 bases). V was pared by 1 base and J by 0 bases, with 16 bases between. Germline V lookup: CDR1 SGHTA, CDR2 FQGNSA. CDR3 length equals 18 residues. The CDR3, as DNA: TGTGCCAGCAGCTTAGTCCTACGGGACATATATAGCAATCAGCCCCAGCATTTT. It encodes CASSLVLRDIYSNQPQHF.

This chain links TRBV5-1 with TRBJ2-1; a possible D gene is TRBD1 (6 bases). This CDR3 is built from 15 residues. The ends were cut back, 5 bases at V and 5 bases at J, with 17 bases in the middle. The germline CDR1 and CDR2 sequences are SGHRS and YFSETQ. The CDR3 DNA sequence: TGCGCCAGCAGTTCAGCCGGGACACCCAACAATGAGCAGTTCTTC. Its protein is CASSSAGTPNNEQFF.

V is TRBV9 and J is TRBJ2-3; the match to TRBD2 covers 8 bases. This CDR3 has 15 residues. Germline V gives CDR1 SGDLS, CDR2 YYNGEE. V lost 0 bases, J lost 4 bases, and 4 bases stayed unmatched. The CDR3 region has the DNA TGTGCCAGCAGCGTAGCGGGGGGGAGGGCAGATACGCAGTATTTT. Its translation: CASSVAGGRADTQYF.

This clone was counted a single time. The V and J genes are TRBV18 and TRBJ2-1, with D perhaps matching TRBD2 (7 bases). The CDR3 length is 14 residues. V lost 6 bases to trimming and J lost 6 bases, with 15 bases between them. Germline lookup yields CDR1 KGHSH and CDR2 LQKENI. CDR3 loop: CASSPLRGGNEQFF. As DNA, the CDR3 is TGTGCCAGCTCCCCATTAAGGGGGGGCAATGAGCAGTTCTTC.

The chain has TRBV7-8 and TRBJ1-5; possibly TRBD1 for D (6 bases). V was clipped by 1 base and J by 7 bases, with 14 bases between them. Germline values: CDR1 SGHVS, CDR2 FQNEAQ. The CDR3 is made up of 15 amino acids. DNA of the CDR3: TGTGCCAGCAGCTTAGAGTTTCAGGGGTGGCAGCCCCAGCATTTT. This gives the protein CASSLEFQGWQPQHF.

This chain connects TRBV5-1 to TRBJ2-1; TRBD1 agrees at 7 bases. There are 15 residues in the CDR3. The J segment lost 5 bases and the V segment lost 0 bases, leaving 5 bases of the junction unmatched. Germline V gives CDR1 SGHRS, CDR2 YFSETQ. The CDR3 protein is CASSLAGTVNNEQFF. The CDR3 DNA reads TGCGCCAGCAGCTTGGCCGGGACAGTCAACAATGAGCAGTTCTTC.

CDR3 DNA sequence: TGTGCCAGCATAATGCTCGGGAATGAAAAACTGTTTTTT. It specifies CASIMLGNEKLFF. The gene calls are TRBV2 and TRBJ1-4; no clear D gene. V was trimmed by 7 bases and J by 5 bases, leaving 11 bases between them. The germline V gene encodes CDR1 SNHLY and CDR2 FYNNEI. The CDR3 has 13 residues.

Written as DNA, the CDR3 is TGTGCCAGCAGTGAGGTGGGCGCTTTGAGCAATCAGCCCCAGCATTTT. Protein sequence: CASSEVGALSNQPQHF. The chain combines TRBV6-1 with TRBJ1-5; D gene unclear. From germline, CDR1 is MNHNS and CDR2 SASEGT. The CDR3 runs to 16 residues. Trimming pared 3 bases from V and 1 base from J, leaving 13 bases between.

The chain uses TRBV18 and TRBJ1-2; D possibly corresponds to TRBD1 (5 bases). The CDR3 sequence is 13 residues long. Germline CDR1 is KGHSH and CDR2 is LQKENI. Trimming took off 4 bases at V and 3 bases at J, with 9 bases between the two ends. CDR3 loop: CASSLGHDYGYTF. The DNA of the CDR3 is TGTGCCAGCTCACTCGGACATGACTATGGCTACACCTTC.

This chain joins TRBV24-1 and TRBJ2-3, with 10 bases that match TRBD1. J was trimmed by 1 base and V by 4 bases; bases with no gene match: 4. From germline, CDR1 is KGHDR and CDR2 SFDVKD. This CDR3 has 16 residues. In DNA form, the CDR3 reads TGTGCCACCAGTGACCTAGGGACAGGGGGCACAGATACGCAGTATTTT. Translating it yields CATSDLGTGGTDTQYF.

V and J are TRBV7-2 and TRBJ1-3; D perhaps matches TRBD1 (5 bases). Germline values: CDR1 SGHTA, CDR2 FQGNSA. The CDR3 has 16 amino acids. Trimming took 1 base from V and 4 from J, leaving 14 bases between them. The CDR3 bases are TGTGCCAGCAGCTTAGGGGGGACTCTTGCCGGAAACACCATATATTTT. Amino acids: CASSLGGTLAGNTIYF.

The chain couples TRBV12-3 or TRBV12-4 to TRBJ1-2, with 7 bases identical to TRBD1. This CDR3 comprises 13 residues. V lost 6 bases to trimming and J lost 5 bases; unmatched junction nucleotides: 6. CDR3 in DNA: TGTGCCAGCAGCTGGACAGGCGAGTATGGCTACACCTTC. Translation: CASSWTGEYGYTF.

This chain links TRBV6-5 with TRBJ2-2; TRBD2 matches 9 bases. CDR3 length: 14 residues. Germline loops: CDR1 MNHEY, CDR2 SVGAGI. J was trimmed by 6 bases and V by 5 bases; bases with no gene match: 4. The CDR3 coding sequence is TGTGCCAGCAGTCTTCTAGCGGGGTCCGGGGAGCTGTTTTTT. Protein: CASSLLAGSGELFF.

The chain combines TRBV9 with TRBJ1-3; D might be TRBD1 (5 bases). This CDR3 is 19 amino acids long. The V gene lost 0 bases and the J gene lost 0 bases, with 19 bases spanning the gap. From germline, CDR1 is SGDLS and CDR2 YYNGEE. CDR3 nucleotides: TGTGCCAGCAGCGTAGAAGTAGGAGACAGTTTAATCTCTGGAAACACCATATATTTT. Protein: CASSVEVGDSLISGNTIYF.

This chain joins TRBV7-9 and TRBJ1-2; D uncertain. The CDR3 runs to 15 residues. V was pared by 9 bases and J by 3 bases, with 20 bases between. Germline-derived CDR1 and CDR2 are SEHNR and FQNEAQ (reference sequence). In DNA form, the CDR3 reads TGTGCCAGTGTAGGTGAGGGCAAAGAGGACTATGGCTACACCTTC. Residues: CASVGEGKEDYGYTF.

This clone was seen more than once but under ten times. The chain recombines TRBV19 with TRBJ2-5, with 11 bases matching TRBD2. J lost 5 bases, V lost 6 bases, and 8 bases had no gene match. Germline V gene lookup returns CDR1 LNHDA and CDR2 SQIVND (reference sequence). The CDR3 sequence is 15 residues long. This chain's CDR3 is CASSSRRLAGETQYF. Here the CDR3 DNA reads TGTGCCAGTAGCTCTCGACGACTAGCGGGGGAGACCCAGTACTTC.

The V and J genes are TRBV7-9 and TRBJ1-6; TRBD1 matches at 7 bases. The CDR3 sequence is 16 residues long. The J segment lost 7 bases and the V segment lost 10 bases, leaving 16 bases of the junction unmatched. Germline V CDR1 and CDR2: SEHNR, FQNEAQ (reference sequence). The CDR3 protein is CAILGAPGQPNSPLHF. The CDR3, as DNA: TGTGCCATCCTCGGGGCCCCGGGACAGCCGAATTCACCCCTCCACTTT.

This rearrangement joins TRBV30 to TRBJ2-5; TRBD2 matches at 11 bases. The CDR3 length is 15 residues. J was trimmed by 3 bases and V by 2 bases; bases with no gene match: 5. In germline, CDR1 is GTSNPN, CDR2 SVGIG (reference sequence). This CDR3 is CAWSPLAGGKETQYF. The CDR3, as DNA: TGTGCCTGGAGTCCATTAGCGGGGGGGAAAGAGACCCAGTACTTC.

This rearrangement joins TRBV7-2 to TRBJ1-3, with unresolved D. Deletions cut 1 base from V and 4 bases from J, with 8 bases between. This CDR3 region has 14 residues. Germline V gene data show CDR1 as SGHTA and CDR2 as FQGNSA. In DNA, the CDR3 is TGTGCCAGCAGCTTAGGAGAAACCGGAAACACCATATATTTT. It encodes CASSLGETGNTIYF.

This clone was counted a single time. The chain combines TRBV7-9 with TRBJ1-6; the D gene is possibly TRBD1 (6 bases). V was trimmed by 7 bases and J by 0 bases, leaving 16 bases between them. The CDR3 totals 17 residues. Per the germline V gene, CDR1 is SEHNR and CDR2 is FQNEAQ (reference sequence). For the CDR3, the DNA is TGTGCCAGCAACCCGGGACACGGTCCCTCCTATAATTCACCCCTCCACTTT. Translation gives CASNPGHGPSYNSPLHF. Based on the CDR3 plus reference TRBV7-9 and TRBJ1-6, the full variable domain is DTGVSQNPRHKITKRGQNVTFRCDPISEHNRLYWYRQTLGQGPEFLTYFQNEAQLEKSRLLSDRFSAERPKGSFSTLEIQRTEQGDSAMYLCASNPGHGPSYNSPLHFGNGTRLTVT.

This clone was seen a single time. The CDR3 here is CASSRQGGTNEKLFF. Written as DNA, the CDR3 is TGTGCCAGCTCACGACAGGGCGGAACTAATGAAAAACTGTTTTTT. The V gene is TRBV18, the J gene TRBJ1-4, with TRBD1 identical over 7 bases. V shed 4 bases, J shed 1 base, and the junction held 3 bases outside the gene matches. The CDR3 length is 15 residues. CDR1 and CDR2 (germline): KGHSH, LQKENI.

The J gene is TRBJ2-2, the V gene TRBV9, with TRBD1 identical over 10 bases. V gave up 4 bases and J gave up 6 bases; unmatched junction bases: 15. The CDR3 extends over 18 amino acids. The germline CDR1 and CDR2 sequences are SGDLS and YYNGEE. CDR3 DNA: TGTGCCAGCAGCTCCCCCCGCACGACAGGGGGCTTCGCCGGGGAGCTGTTTTTT. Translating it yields CASSSPRTTGGFAGELFF.

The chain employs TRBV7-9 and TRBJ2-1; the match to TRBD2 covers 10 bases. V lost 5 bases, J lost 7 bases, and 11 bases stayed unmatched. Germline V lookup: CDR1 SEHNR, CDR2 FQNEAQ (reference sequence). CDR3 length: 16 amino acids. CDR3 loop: CASSGSSGGGANEQFF. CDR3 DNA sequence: TGTGCCAGCAGCGGATCTAGCGGGGGCGGTGCGAATGAGCAGTTCTTC.